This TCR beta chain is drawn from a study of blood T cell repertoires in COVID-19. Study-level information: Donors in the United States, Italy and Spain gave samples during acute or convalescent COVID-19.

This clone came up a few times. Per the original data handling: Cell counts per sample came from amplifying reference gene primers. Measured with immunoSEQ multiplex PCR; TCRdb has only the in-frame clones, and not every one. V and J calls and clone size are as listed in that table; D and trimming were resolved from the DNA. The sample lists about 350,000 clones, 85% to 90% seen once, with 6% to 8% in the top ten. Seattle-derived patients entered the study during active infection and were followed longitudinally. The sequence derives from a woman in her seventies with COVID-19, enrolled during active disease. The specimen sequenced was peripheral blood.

The CDR3 sequence: CASSPYLGQDVHGYTF. CDR3 sequence (DNA): TGTGCCAGCAGTCCTTACCTAGGACAGGACGTCCATGGCTACACCTTC. The rearrangement uses TRBV28 and TRBJ1-2; TRBD1 aligns across 7 bases. The length of the CDR3 is 16 residues. The germline gives CDR1 MDHEN, CDR2 SYDVKM. With 5 bases clipped from V and 6 bases from J, the junction kept 15 bases outside the gene matches.